This TCR beta chain was identified during a study of Ad26.COV2.S vaccination and SARS-CoV-2 variants. About the research overall: Intramuscular Ad26.COV2.S at 5x10^10 or 1x10^11 viral particles.

Concerning this clone: The target antigen is unknown.

V was cut by 4 bases and J by 6 bases, with 5 bases left in between. The CDR3 consists of 11 residues. Looked up from germline, CDR1 is SGHVS and CDR2 is FQNEAQ. Assay: immunoSEQ multiplex PCR; the TCRdb copy retains only in-frame clones and omits some. The data show roughly 400,000 clones, roughly 91% seen once. Sample treatment: about 20 received Ad26.COV2.S at low or high dose, single or two shots; 5 received placebo; per-sample allocation not given. On day 63 after the first injection, vaccine and placebo recipients gave samples. The donor's status was that of an adult aged 18-55 years in Boston. Built on an Ad26 vector, the vaccine expressed Wuhan-strain SARS-CoV-2 spike. Findings and caveats of the study: Participants given vaccine showed non-spike TCR breadth similar to that of placebo recipients.

The sample in question was peripheral blood, obtained in a trial of Ad26.COV2.S vaccine versus placebo. The source is a person between 18 and 60 years old who received the Ad26.COV2.S COVID-19 vaccine or a placebo. The V call is TRBV7-8, the J call TRBJ2-3; D is unresolved. In DNA, the CDR3 is TGTGCCAGCAGCTCCCAGGATACGCAGTATTTT. It translates to CASSSQDTQYF.